Below are 19 T cell receptor beta chains sequenced from a single sample in a study of cytomegalovirus exposure and HLA in healthy donors. Primers for the PCR totalled 60 Vbeta and 13 Jbeta. The repertoire was sequenced with immunoSEQ multiplex PCR; TCRdb's copy has only in-frame clones and lacks some. The sample lists 200,000 or so clones; over 75% were seen once. Sequencing input: PBMCs. These receptors came from a boy aged 2 to 10 in good health and CMV-seronegative.

CDR3 nucleotides: TGTGCCAGCAGCGCAAGACAGGGGGGTACCGGGGAGCTGTTTTTT. This codes for CASSARQGGTGELFF. The chain couples TRBV7-9 to TRBJ2-2; 9 bases are a match to TRBD1. Trimming at V came to 5 bases and at J to 5 bases, leaving 6 bases not matched to a gene. The CDR3 sequence is 15 residues long. CDR1 and CDR2 from the germline V gene are SEHNR and FQNEAQ (reference sequence).

The CDR3 region has the DNA TGTGCCAGCAGCTTGGGACTAGCGGGGCGGGAGCAGTTCTTC. Protein sequence: CASSLGLAGREQFF. The chain recombines TRBV5-4 with TRBJ2-1, with 11 bases matching TRBD2. The CDR3 totals 14 residues. The germline CDR1 and CDR2 sequences are SGHNT and YYREEE (reference sequence). Trimming took 0 bases from V and 10 from J; bases not matched to a gene: 3.

This CDR3 is CASSLDNSETQYF. Written as DNA, the CDR3 is TGTGCCAGCAGCTTAGATAATTCTGAGACCCAGTACTTC. This chain connects TRBV11-2 to TRBJ2-5, with D unresolved. The CDR3 spans 13 residues. CDR1 is SGHAT, CDR2 FQNNGV, per germline. V lost 0 bases and J lost 5, with 7 bases in between. The full variable domain, completed using reference TRBV11-2 and TRBJ2-5, is EAGVAQSPRYKIIEKRQSVAFWCNPISGHATLYWYQQILGQGPKLLIQFQNNGVVDDSQLPKDRFSAERLKGVDSTLKIQPAKLEDSAVYLCASSLDNSETQYFGPGTRLLVL.

This chain uses TRBV10-3 with TRBJ2-5, with TRBD2 matching 11 bases. The J call may be wrong; the DNA end is better matched by TRBJ2-7. The CDR3 runs to 13 residues. Germline CDR1 ENHRY, CDR2 SYGVKD. The CDR3 DNA reads as TGTGCCACCTCCCTAGCGGGGGGAAACGAGCAGTACTTC. Residues: CATSLAGGNEQYF.

This chain links TRBV15 with TRBJ2-7, with D uncertain. Trimming removed 0 bases at V and 4 bases at J, with 7 bases between. This CDR3 comprises 13 residues. CDR1 is LNHNV and CDR2 is YYDKDF in the germline V gene (reference sequence). CDR3 protein: CATSRDKEYEQYF. The CDR3 nucleotides read TGTGCCACCAGCAGAGATAAGGAGTACGAGCAGTACTTC.

The chain links TRBV30 to TRBJ1-2, with D unresolved. Trimming cost V 2 bases and J 1 base, with 14 bases left between them. The CDR3 consists of 15 residues. CDR1 GTSNPN and CDR2 SVGIG come from the germline V gene (reference sequence). CDR3 coding DNA: TGTGCCTGGAGTCCAGACACCTACTTTAACTATGGCTACACCTTC. Protein product: CAWSPDTYFNYGYTF.

The chain combines TRBV10-1 with TRBJ1-3; TRBD1 is a possible D gene (5 bases). Germline loops: CDR1 WNHNN, CDR2 SYGVQD (reference sequence). The CDR3 extends over 15 amino acids. V lost 11 bases and J lost 0, with 17 bases in between. The CDR3 bases are TGCGCCCGCTGGGGGGTTACTTTCTCTGGAAACACCATATATTTT. This sequence encodes CARWGVTFSGNTIYF.

This chain links TRBV5-6 with TRBJ1-4, with a tentative D call TRBD1 (5 bases). Trimming removed 1 base at V and 0 bases at J, with 13 bases between. The CDR3 has 17 residues. CDR1 SGHDT and CDR2 YYEEEE come from the germline V gene. The CDR3 nucleotides are TGTGCCAGCAGCTTGAACCAGGGATGGCCAACTAATGAAAAACTGTTTTTT. This sequence encodes CASSLNQGWPTNEKLFF.

V usage is TRBV7-2 and J usage is TRBJ1-5; TRBD1 is a possible D gene (5 bases). Trimming cost V 4 bases and J 2 bases, with 12 bases left between them. The CDR3 consists of 15 residues. Germline CDR1 is SGHTA and CDR2 is FQGNSA. CDR3 coding DNA: TGTGCCAGCAGCTCGGGGGGATTTGGCAATCAGCCCCAGCATTTT. The encoded protein is CASSSGGFGNQPQHF. The full variable domain, in which reference TRBV7-2 and TRBJ1-5 provide the parts outside the CDR3, is GAGVSQSPSNKVTEKGKDVELRCDPISGHTALYWYRQSLGQGLEFLIYFQGNSAPDKSGLPSDRFSAERTGGSVSTLTIQRTQQEDSAVYLCASSSGGFGNQPQHFGDGTRLSIL.

This clone was picked up a small number of times. This chain links TRBV9 with TRBJ2-7; possibly TRBD1 for D (5 bases). There are 13 residues in the CDR3. Per germline, CDR1 SGDLS and CDR2 YYNGEE. The V end was cut by 5 bases, the J end by 6 bases, with 15 bases between. This chain's CDR3 is CASSALPRGEQYF. CDR3 sequence (DNA): TGTGCCAGCAGTGCGCTCCCAAGGGGCGAGCAGTACTTC.

CDR3 loop: CASSPGLVGDTQYF. CDR3 DNA: TGTGCCAGCAGTCCTGGACTAGTGGGAGATACGCAGTATTTT. The chain links TRBV9 to TRBJ2-3; 7 nucleotides agree with TRBD2. Germline V gene lookup returns CDR1 SGDLS and CDR2 YYNGEE. This CDR3 comprises 14 residues. J lost 5 bases, V lost 5 bases, and 8 bases had no gene match.

This sequence joins TRBV4-3 and TRBJ2-7, with TRBD1 matching over 10 bases. Unmatched junction bases numbered 6, after V lost 4 bases and J lost 6 bases. The CDR3 spans 14 residues. Germline V gives CDR1 LGHNA, CDR2 YSLEER. The CDR3 DNA follows: TGCGCCAGCAGCCCAAAGGGACAGGGGCCCGAGCAGTACTTC. This gives the protein CASSPKGQGPEQYF.

The rearrangement uses TRBV5-6 and TRBJ1-1; 7 bases match TRBD1. V trimming: 3 bases; J trimming: 8 bases; junction bases outside the gene matches: 7. Germline V CDR1 and CDR2: SGHDT, YYEEEE. The CDR3 spans 13 residues. The CDR3 DNA follows: TGTGCCAGCAGCTCCGACAGGGATGGGGAAGCTTTCTTT. This sequence encodes CASSSDRDGEAFF.

This clone was counted a single time. The V gene is TRBV13, the J gene TRBJ2-3; maybe TRBD2 (6 bases). The germline gives CDR1 PRHDT, CDR2 FYEKMQ (reference sequence). V lost 1 base and J lost 9, with 14 bases in between. The CDR3 extends over 14 amino acids. The DNA of the CDR3 is TGTGCCAGCAGCTTAGCCGCGACTAGTCACACGCAGTATTTT. Protein: CASSLAATSHTQYF.

The chain joins TRBV15 to TRBJ1-2, with a possible D match to TRBD1 (6 bases). Germline loops: CDR1 LNHNV, CDR2 YYDKDF (reference sequence). There are 14 residues in the CDR3. V was clipped by 7 bases and J by 4 bases, with 16 bases between them. The CDR3 spells CATKRGGYGYGYTF. The CDR3 bases are TGTGCCACCAAACGGGGGGGCTATGGCTATGGCTACACCTTC.

The chain is built from TRBV18 and TRBJ2-4; tentatively, D is TRBD1 (6 bases). V lost 3 bases, J lost 8 bases, and 20 bases lay in between. Germline V gene data show CDR1 as KGHSH and CDR2 as LQKENI. CDR3 size: 16 residues. The CDR3 protein is CASSPGTPPSWDIQYF. The DNA of the CDR3 is TGTGCCAGCTCACCGGGGACACCCCCTAGTTGGGACATTCAGTACTTC.

V usage is TRBV7-9 and J usage is TRBJ1-2; 7 bases map to TRBD1. Germline lookup yields CDR1 SEHNR and CDR2 FQNEAQ (reference sequence). The CDR3 covers 14 residues. With V trimmed by 6 bases and J by 4 bases, 8 bases remained unmatched. CDR3 coding DNA: TGTGCCAGCAGACGGGACAGCCAATTCTATGGCTACACCTTC. It specifies CASRRDSQFYGYTF.

This clone has just a few counts. V usage is TRBV11-2 and J usage is TRBJ1-2; 11 positions match TRBD1. CDR3 length: 17 amino acids. Germline lookup yields CDR1 SGHAT and CDR2 FQNNGV. V trimming: 5 bases; J trimming: 0 bases; junction bases outside the gene matches: 8. The CDR3 region is CASSLTPDRGPNYGYTF. The CDR3 region has the DNA TGTGCCAGCAGCCTCACCCCGGACAGGGGGCCTAACTATGGCTACACCTTC.

The chain is built from TRBV6-5 and TRBJ2-7; 10 nucleotides agree with TRBD2. The CDR3 sequence is 14 residues long. V shed 2 bases and J 5 bases; nucleotides not matched to a gene: 3. Germline values: CDR1 MNHEY, CDR2 SVGAGI. This chain's CDR3 is CASSYGAGGNEQYF. Written as DNA, the CDR3 is TGTGCCAGCAGTTACGGAGCGGGGGGGAACGAGCAGTACTTC.